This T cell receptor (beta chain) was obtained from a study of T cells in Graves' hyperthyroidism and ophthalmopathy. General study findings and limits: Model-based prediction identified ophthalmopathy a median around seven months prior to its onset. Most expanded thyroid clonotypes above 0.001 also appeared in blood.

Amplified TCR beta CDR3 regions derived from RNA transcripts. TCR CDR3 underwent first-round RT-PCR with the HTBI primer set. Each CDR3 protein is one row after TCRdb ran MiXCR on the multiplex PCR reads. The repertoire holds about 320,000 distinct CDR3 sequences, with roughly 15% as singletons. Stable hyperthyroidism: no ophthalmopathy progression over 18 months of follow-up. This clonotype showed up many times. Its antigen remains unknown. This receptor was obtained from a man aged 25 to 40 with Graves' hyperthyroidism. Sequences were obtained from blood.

The CDR3 loop reads CASSPLAPPDTQYF. The CDR3 DNA reads TGTGCCAGCAGTCCCTTAGCCCCTCCAGATACGCAGTATTTT. The gene calls are TRBV27 and TRBJ2-3; no clear D. Germline values: CDR1 MNHEY, CDR2 SMNVEV (reference sequence). This CDR3 comprises 14 residues. V lost 5 bases to trimming and J lost 4 bases, with 13 bases between them.